This is a list of T cell receptor beta chains from one sample in a study of T cell responses to AZD1222 COVID-19 vaccine. Some clones are missing from TCRdb's copy, which holds only in-frame ones; the method was immunoSEQ multiplex PCR. The table lists fewer than 120,000 clones, over 85% of them singletons. The material was peripheral blood, obtained 28 days after the second AZD1222 dose. These TCRs come from an adult who received the AZD1222 COVID-19 vaccine. Both conserved end residues are part of each CDR3. Fields, in order: J gene, V gene, D gene, clone size, CDR3 length, CDR3 DNA, CDR3 protein. A D gene is named only where the DNA matches it firmly. Clone sizes are given selectively: once, few, many, or a class where the clone is expanded.

J: TRBJ1-5
V: TRBV7-2
D: -
size: -
length: 14
DNA: TGTGCCAGCAGCCGTTTAGGTGGCAATCAGCCCCAGCATTTT
CDR3: CASSRLGGNQPQHF

J: TRBJ2-7
V: TRBV9
D: -
size: -
length: 13
DNA: TGTGCCAGCAGCGTAGGGGCTACTAAAGAGCAGTACTTC
CDR3: CASSVGATKEQYF

J: TRBJ1-5
V: TRBV3-1/TRBV3-2
D: TRBD1
size: once
length: 15
DNA: TGTGCCAGCAGCCTCGGACAGGGGATGGATCAGCCCCAGCATTTT
CDR3: CASSLGQGMDQPQHF

J: TRBJ1-2
V: TRBV6-2/TRBV6-3
D: -
size: -
length: 14
DNA: TGTGCCAGCAGTTACTCGTCAGGGAACTATGGCTACACCTTC
CDR3: CASSYSSGNYGYTF

J: TRBJ1-5
V: TRBV10-1
D: -
size: -
length: 13
DNA: TGCGCCAGCAAGCACCAGCTTTATCAGCCCCAGCATTTT
CDR3: CASKHQLYQPQHF

J: TRBJ1-1
V: TRBV6-5
D: -
size: -
length: 15
DNA: TGTGCCAGCAGTTACACGGAGGCAGGGCGCACTGAAGCTTTCTTT
CDR3: CASSYTEAGRTEAFF

J: TRBJ1-4
V: TRBV2
D: -
size: -
length: 12
DNA: TGTGCCAGCAGTCTGAGGGGAGAAAAACTGTTTTTT
CDR3: CASSLRGEKLFF

J: TRBJ1-2
V: TRBV13
D: TRBD1
size: -
length: 14
DNA: TGTGCCAGCAGCTTCTCACAGGGGGCCTATGGCTACACCTTC
CDR3: CASSFSQGAYGYTF

J: TRBJ1-1
V: TRBV19
D: TRBD1
size: once
length: 13
DNA: TGTGCCAGTACAACCGGGACAGGGGATAGGACTTTCTTT
CDR3: CASTTGTGDRTFF

J: TRBJ1-1
V: TRBV5-6
D: TRBD1
size: -
length: 14
DNA: TGTGCCAGCAGCTTTACAGGGGCGGGTACTGAAGCTTTCTTT
CDR3: CASSFTGAGTEAFF